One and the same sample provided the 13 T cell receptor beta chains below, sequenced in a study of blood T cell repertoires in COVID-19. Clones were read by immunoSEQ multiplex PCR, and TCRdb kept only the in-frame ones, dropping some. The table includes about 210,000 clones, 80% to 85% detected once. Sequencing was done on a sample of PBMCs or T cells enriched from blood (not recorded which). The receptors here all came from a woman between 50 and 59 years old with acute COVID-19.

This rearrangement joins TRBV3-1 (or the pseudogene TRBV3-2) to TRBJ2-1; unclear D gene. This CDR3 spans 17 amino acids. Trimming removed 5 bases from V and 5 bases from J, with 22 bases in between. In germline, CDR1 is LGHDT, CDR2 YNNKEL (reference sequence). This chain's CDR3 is CASSYPGPFHSDNEQFF. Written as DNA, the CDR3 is TGTGCCAGCAGCTATCCAGGTCCCTTCCATTCCGACAATGAGCAGTTCTTC.

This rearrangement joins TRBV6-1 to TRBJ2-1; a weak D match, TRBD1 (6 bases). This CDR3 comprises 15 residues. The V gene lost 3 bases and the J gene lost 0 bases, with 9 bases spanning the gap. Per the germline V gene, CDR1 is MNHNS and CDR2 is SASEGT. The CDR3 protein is CASSEDRSSYNEQFF. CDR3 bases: TGTGCCAGCAGTGAGGACAGAAGCTCCTACAATGAGCAGTTCTTC.

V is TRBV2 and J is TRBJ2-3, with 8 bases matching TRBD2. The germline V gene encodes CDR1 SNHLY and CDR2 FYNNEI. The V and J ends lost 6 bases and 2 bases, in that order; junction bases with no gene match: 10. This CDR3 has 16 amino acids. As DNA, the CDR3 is TGTGCCAGCAGACGACTAGCGATGGGATACACAGATACGCAGTATTTT. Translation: CASRRLAMGYTDTQYF.

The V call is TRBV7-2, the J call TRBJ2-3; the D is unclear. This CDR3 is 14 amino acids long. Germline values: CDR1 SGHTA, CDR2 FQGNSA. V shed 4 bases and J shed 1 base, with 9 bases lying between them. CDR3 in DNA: TGTGCCAGCAGCTCTGACTGGGGCACAGATACGCAGTATTTT. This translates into CASSSDWGTDTQYF.

CDR3 amino acids: CASRNRDNSNYGYTF. CDR3 DNA: TGTGCCAGCAGGAACCGGGACAACAGCAACTATGGCTACACCTTC. The gene calls are TRBV2 and TRBJ1-2; possibly TRBD1 for D (6 bases). Germline CDR1 is SNHLY and CDR2 is FYNNEI. The CDR3 contains 15 residues. V lost 6 bases and J lost 2, with 16 bases in between.

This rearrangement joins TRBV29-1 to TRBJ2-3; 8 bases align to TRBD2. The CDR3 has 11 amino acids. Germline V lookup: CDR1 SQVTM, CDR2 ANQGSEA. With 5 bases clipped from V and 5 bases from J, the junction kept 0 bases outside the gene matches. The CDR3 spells CSVRGGDTQYF. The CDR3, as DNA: TGCAGCGTTCGGGGGGGAGATACGCAGTATTTT.

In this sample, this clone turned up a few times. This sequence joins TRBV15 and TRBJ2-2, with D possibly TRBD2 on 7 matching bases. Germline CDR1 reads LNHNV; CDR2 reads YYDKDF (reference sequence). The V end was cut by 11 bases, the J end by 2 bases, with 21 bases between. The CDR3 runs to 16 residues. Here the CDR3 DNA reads TGTGCCCACCCGGCGGGGGCCTATACTAACACCGGGGAGCTGTTTTTT. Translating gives CAHPAGAYTNTGELFF. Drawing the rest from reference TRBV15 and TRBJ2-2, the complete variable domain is DAMVIQNPRYQVTQFGKPVTLSCSQTLNHNVMYWYQQKSSQAPKLLFHYYDKDFNNEADTPDNFQSRRPNTSFCFLDIRSPGLGDTAMYLCAHPAGAYTNTGELFFGEGSRLTVL.

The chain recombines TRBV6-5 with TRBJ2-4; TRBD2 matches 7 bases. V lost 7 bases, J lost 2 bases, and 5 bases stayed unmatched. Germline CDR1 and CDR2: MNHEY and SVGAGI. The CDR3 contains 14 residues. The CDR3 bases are TGTGCCAGCACCCCGGGGGGATCCAAAAACATTCAGTACTTC. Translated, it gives CASTPGGSKNIQYF.

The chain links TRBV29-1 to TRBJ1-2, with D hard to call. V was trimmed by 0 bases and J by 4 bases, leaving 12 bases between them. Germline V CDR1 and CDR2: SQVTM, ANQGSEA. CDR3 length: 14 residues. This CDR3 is CSVEDQTVRYGYTF. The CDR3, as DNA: TGCAGCGTTGAAGATCAGACTGTGCGCTATGGCTACACCTTC.

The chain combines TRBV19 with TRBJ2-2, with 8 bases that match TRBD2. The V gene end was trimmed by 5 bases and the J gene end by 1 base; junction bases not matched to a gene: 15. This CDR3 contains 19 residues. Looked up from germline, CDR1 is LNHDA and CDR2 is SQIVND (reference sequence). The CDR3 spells CASSPPPGRAGENTGELFF. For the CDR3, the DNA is TGTGCCAGTAGTCCCCCGCCTGGGCGAGCGGGAGAGAACACCGGGGAGCTGTTTTTT.

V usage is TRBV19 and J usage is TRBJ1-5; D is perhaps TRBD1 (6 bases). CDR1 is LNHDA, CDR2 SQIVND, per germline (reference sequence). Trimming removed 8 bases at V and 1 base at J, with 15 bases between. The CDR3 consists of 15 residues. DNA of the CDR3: TGTGCCAGTGACTTGGCGGACAGAAGCAATCAGCCCCAGCATTTT. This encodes CASDLADRSNQPQHF.

CDR3 region: CASSLGHNAYEQYF. The CDR3 region has the DNA TGCGCCAGCAGCTTGGGTCACAACGCCTACGAGCAGTACTTC. The chain uses TRBV5-1 and TRBJ2-7; no firm D call. Germline loops: CDR1 SGHRS, CDR2 YFSETQ. CDR3 length equals 14 residues. V lost 0 bases and J 2 bases, leaving 9 bases between the germline ends.

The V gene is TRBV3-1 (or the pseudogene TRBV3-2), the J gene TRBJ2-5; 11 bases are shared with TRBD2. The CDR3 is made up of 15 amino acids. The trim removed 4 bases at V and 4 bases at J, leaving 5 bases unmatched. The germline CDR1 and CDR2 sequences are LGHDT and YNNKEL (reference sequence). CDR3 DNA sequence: TGTGCCAGCAGCCGTTTTAGCGGGGGGGTAGAGACCCAGTACTTC. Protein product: CASSRFSGGVETQYF.